A single sample gave rise to the 10 T cell receptor beta chains below, sequenced in a study of graft-versus-host responses after intestinal transplantation. Antigens of these TCRs are unknown. The assay was immunoSEQ multiplex PCR, and TCRdb's table has in-frame clones only and misses some. Of tens of thousands of clones listed, about 87% are singletons. Sequencing used unstimulated CD4+ T cells sorted from spleen or lymph node cells, obtained before transplant. The receptors here all came from a human donor who was the organ donor for an intestinal transplant.

This clone was observed a few times. V is TRBV6-1 and J is TRBJ2-3; 8 bases align to TRBD2. J was trimmed by 0 bases and V by 1 base; bases with no gene match: 3. This CDR3 has 16 residues. Germline loops: CDR1 MNHNS, CDR2 SASEGT. The CDR3 nucleotides are TGTGCCAGCAGTGAAGGGGCGGGGGGTAGCACAGATACGCAGTATTTT. Protein sequence: CASSEGAGGSTDTQYF.

This sequence joins TRBV7-2 and TRBJ1-5; 7 bases match TRBD1. Germline V lookup: CDR1 SGHTA, CDR2 FQGNSA. CDR3 length: 14 residues. Trimming removed 5 bases from V and 7 bases from J; junction bases left unmatched: 8. The CDR3: CASSPTGKGQPQHF. The CDR3 DNA reads as TGTGCCAGCAGCCCGACAGGGAAGGGGCAGCCCCAGCATTTT.

The rearrangement uses TRBV10-1 and TRBJ2-2; 7 bases agree with TRBD1. Trimming removed 8 bases from V and 0 bases from J; junction bases left unmatched: 6. CDR1 and CDR2 (germline): WNHNN, SYGVQD (reference sequence). The CDR3 totals 15 residues. For the CDR3, the DNA is TGCGCCAGCTTTTTCGGACAGGCGAACACCGGGGAGCTGTTTTTT. The encoded protein is CASFFGQANTGELFF.

V gene TRBV7-8 combines with J gene TRBJ1-5; possibly TRBD1 for D (5 bases). The CDR3 covers 16 residues. With 2 bases removed from V and 3 bases from J, the gap between germline ends came to 14 bases. The germline CDR1 and CDR2 sequences are SGHVS and FQNEAQ. The CDR3 is CASSLMQGRVNQPQHF. In nucleotides, the CDR3 is TGTGCCAGCAGCTTAATGCAGGGTCGGGTCAATCAGCCCCAGCATTTT.

Notes on this clone: The junction departs from the called germline gene at one end, perhaps through a read error. The V and J genes are TRBV7-7 and TRBJ2-1; the D gene is possibly TRBD1 (7 bases). Germline assignment: CDR1 SSHAT and CDR2 FNYEAQ (reference sequence). This CDR3 spans 13 amino acids. The CDR3 sequence: CASSSRQGLRQFF. DNA for the CDR3: TGTGCTAGCAGCTCTCGACAGGGACTCAGGCAGTTCTTC.

The V gene is TRBV27, the J gene TRBJ2-3, with unresolved D. Trimming pared 2 bases from V and 0 bases from J, leaving 12 bases between. The CDR3 contains 16 residues. Germline V gene data show CDR1 as MNHEY and CDR2 as SMNVEV (reference sequence). CDR3 nucleotides: TGTGCCAGCAGTTTAAAGGTCGCGGTTAGCACAGATACGCAGTATTTT. Residues: CASSLKVAVSTDTQYF.

The chain uses TRBV7-8 and TRBJ1-4; D not resolved. CDR1 and CDR2 from the germline V gene are SGHVS and FQNEAQ. The CDR3 totals 14 residues. Trimming took off 0 bases at V and 4 bases at J, with 6 bases between the two ends. The CDR3 DNA reads TGTGCCAGCAGCTTAGCCAGGTTTAATGAAAAACTGTTTTTT. This codes for CASSLARFNEKLFF.

For the CDR3, the DNA is TGTGCCAGCAGCCAGGGACTAGCGGGGTTCGCCCAGTACTTC. It specifies CASSQGLAGFAQYF. V is TRBV4-2 and J is TRBJ2-5; 13 bases align to TRBD2. In germline, CDR1 is LGHNA, CDR2 YNFKEQ. The CDR3 is 14 residues long. Trimming cost V 3 bases and J 9 bases; bases outside gene matches: 4.

The V call is TRBV25-1, the J call TRBJ2-3; TRBD1 agrees at 9 bases. Germline loops: CDR1 MGHDK, CDR2 SYGVNS. V lost 2 bases and J lost 8; bases outside the gene matches: 8. The CDR3 loop spans 15 amino acids. The CDR3 sequence is CASSEGGTGSRTQYF. CDR3 nucleotides: TGTGCCAGCAGTGAAGGTGGGACAGGGTCACGTACGCAGTATTTT.

V gene TRBV7-2 combines with J gene TRBJ2-3, with 7 bases aligning to TRBD2. This CDR3 comprises 16 residues. The ends lost 3 bases at V and 6 bases at J; junction bases unmatched: 12. CDR1 and CDR2 (germline): SGHTA, FQGNSA. The CDR3 DNA follows: TGTGCCAGCAGCTTTCTAGCGGACCCCCCGGTGGATACGCAGTATTTT. Translated: CASSFLADPPVDTQYF.